These T cell receptor beta chains were read from a single sample in a study of cytomegalovirus exposure and HLA in healthy donors. Using immunoSEQ multiplex PCR, the repertoire was profiled, and TCRdb retains in-frame clones only, with some absent. Among roughly 120,000 clones, about 81% were seen once, and the ten largest hold approximately 0.99%. The sequencing sample was made of PBMCs. These TCRs come from a woman younger than 45 in good health and CMV-seronegative. Both conserved end residues are trimmed from each CDR3. Each record gives: CDR3 protein, V gene, clone size. Part of the rows lack a size; the others show once, few, many or a class for expanded clones.

CDR3 protein: ASSVAPAGPMPGTEAF; V gene: TRBV9; clone size: .
CDR3 protein: ASSLGQGSADTQY; V gene: TRBV18; clone size: .
CDR3 protein: ASSLRVAYNEQF; V gene: TRBV7-2; clone size: .
CDR3 protein: ASRTGSLTGANVLT; V gene: TRBV19; clone size: .
CDR3 protein: ASSVGQVDGYT; V gene: TRBV9; clone size: .
CDR3 protein: ASSFFAGGGDEQF; V gene: TRBV28; clone size: few
CDR3 protein: ASSQLGQGYNEQF; V gene: TRBV5-8; clone size: .
CDR3 protein: ASSIAGQDEAF; V gene: TRBV19; clone size: .
CDR3 protein: ASSRSGGTGVYEQY; V gene: TRBV4-1; clone size: .
CDR3 protein: AWATGGLGSPLH; V gene: TRBV30; clone size: .